This TCR beta chain appears in the sequencing data of a study of T-cell memory formation after mild COVID-19. Study context: Largely donor-specific sequence clusters came from two donors. Study observations and caveats: Clones that contracted from day 15 to 85 were balanced CD4/CD8, while later expanders leaned CD4+. Contracting CD4+ clones lay largely in CM and EM, with CD8+ ones residing in EMRA.

5'RACE primed at constant segments yielded TCR alpha and TCR beta cDNA libraries bearing sample barcodes and UMIs. In TCRdb, the 5' RACE reads were re-called with MiXCR into one record per CDR3 protein. The sample lists 110,000 or so distinct CDR3 sequences; about 24% were seen once. CDR1 and CDR2 from the germline V gene are MNHEY and SVGAGI. CDR3 length: 12 residues. The V end lost 6 bases, the J end lost 2 bases, and 7 bases lay between the germline ends. With respect to this clonotype: No antigen is known for it.

Specimen: PBMCs or a T cell subset sorted from them (not recorded which). This chain connects TRBV6-5 to TRBJ1-1; D gene unclear. This TCR was sampled from a man aged 18-30 years who had mild COVID-19 (a few samples of this study predate the infection). Cell type and time point are not known. The CDR3 sequence is CASSRENTEAFF. CDR3 DNA sequence: TGTGCCAGCAGCCGAGAAAACACTGAAGCTTTCTTT.